These T cell receptor beta chains were read from a single sample in a study of control samples from healthy donors and cancer patients. Assay used: immunoSEQ multiplex PCR; TCRdb lists only in-frame clones, some missing. The repertoire holds 130,000 or so clones, with 70% to 90% as singletons. The sample was blood. These receptors all come from a man aged 50 or older in good health. Both conserved end residues are part of each CDR3. D genes are given only for firm matches. The size of a clone is reported for some rows only, either as once, few or many, or as a class for expanded clones.

>TRBV11-3|TRBJ2-7|NA|NA
TGTGCCAGCAGCACCCCGTTCCCGGAGACCTACGAGCAGTACTTC
CASSTPFPETYEQYF
>TRBV6-1|TRBJ2-2|NA|NA
TGTGCCAGCAGTGAAGCGCGGGTAACCGGGGAGCTGTTTTTT
CASSEARVTGELFF
>TRBV19|TRBJ2-5|TRBD1|NA
TGTGCCAGTAGTCGCAGGACAGGGCCCATAGAGACCCAGTACTTC
CASSRRTGPIETQYF
>TRBV5-1|TRBJ2-2|NA|NA
TGCGCCAGCAGCTTGGAACTTCCGAACACCGGGGAGCTGTTTTTT
CASSLELPNTGELFF
>TRBV10-3|TRBJ2-7|NA|NA
TGTGCCATCAGACAGGGCTCCTACGAGCAGTACTTC
CAIRQGSYEQYF
>TRBV18|TRBJ2-2|TRBD1|NA
TGTGCCAGCTCACTTCGACAGGGGGCTACCGGGGAGCTGTTTTTT
CASSLRQGATGELFF
>TRBV18|TRBJ1-2|TRBD1|NA
TGTGCCAGCTCACCCGATGAAGGGACAGCGGGAGGCTACACCTTC
CASSPDEGTAGGYTF
>TRBV10-2|TRBJ2-5|NA|NA
TGCGCCAGCCAACGGGCGGTCGAAGAGACCCAGTACTTC
CASQRAVEETQYF
>TRBV28|TRBJ2-7|NA|NA
TGTGCCAGCAGTTTATGCACTGGGCCAGGCCCTTGTGAGCGGGAGCAGTACTTC
CASSLCTGPGPCEREQYF
>TRBV7-8|TRBJ1-3|NA|NA
TGTGCCAGCAGCTTAAGAGGGGTGGGAAACACCATATATTTT
CASSLRGVGNTIYF
>TRBV6-5|TRBJ1-1|NA|NA
TGTGTCAGCAGTTGGAGGGGGATGAACACTGAAGCTTTCTTT
CVSSWRGMNTEAFF
>TRBV6-1|TRBJ2-1|NA|NA
TGTGCCAGCAGTGAAGCCGCGGGGCGACACATTTCCTACAATGAGCAGTTCTTC
CASSEAAGRHISYNEQFF
>TRBV27|TRBJ2-3|TRBD2|NA
TGTGCCAGCAGTTTATCGCAACTAGCGGAGCAGTATTTT
CASSLSQLAEQYF
>TRBV28|TRBJ2-7|NA|once
TGTGCCGGCAGCGACACCGACTACGAGCAGTACTTC
CAGSDTDYEQYF
>TRBV3-1/TRBV3-2|TRBJ2-7|NA|NA
TGTGCCAGCAGCCAAACTAGGTACGAGCAGTACTTC
CASSQTRYEQYF
>TRBV5-1|TRBJ1-4|NA|once
TGCGCCAGCACCGGAACAGGGTTAGATGAAAAACTGTTTTTT
CASTGTGLDEKLFF
>TRBV19|TRBJ1-5|TRBD1|NA
TGTGCCAGTAAGGGACAGGGACTTCAGCCCCAGCATTTT
CASKGQGLQPQHF
>TRBV30|TRBJ1-5|NA|once
TGTGCCTGGAGTAAAGGGGACTACTACAATAGCAATCAGCCCCAGCATTTT
CAWSKGDYYNSNQPQHF
>TRBV2|TRBJ2-5|TRBD1|NA
TGTGCCAGCAGTCCGGGACAGGTCCAGGAGACCCAGTACTTC
CASSPGQVQETQYF
>TRBV27|TRBJ1-1|NA|once
TGTGCCAGCAGTCCAGATAGGGGGTTGATGGAAGCTTTCTTT
CASSPDRGLMEAFF
>TRBV10-2|TRBJ2-1|NA|NA
TGCGCCAGCAGTGAGGGGGGTAATGAGCAGTTCTTC
CASSEGGNEQFF
>TRBV6-5|TRBJ1-1|NA|NA
TGTGCCAGCAGCCGAGGCGTGAGGGCTAACACTGAAGCTTTCTTT
CASSRGVRANTEAFF
>TRBV5-1|TRBJ1-4|TRBD1|NA
TGCGCCAGCAGCCGGGACAGTACCTTCGAAAAACTGTTTTTT
CASSRDSTFEKLFF
>TRBV19|TRBJ1-1|NA|NA
TGTGCCAGTAGTCACAAGAACACTGAAGCTTTCTTT
CASSHKNTEAFF
>TRBV21-1|TRBJ2-1|NA|NA
TGTGCCAGCAGCAAAACTTGGCGGGGGGGCCGGCATGAGCAGTTCTTC
CASSKTWRGGRHEQFF
>TRBV2|TRBJ1-5|TRBD1|NA
TGTGCCAGCAGTGCAGGGGGCGGGGAGCGGCCCCAGCATTTT
CASSAGGGERPQHF
>TRBV7-8|TRBJ1-6|TRBD1|NA
TGTGCCAGCAGCTTAAATGTGGACAGGGGAAATTCACCCCTCCACTTT
CASSLNVDRGNSPLHF
>TRBV10-2|TRBJ1-5|NA|once
TGCGCCAGCAGTGAGCAAAACAGTAGGATCCAGCATTTT
CASSEQNSRIQHF
>TRBV7-8|TRBJ2-3|TRBD2|NA
TGTGCCAGCAGCTTAATGTGGGAGGGCGATACGCAGTATTTT
CASSLMWEGDTQYF
>TRBV5-4|TRBJ2-7|NA|NA
TGTGCCAGCAGCTTGTGGCGGGGCCAAGGGTACGAGCAGTACTTC
CASSLWRGQGYEQYF
>TRBV5-4|TRBJ2-1|TRBD2|NA
TGTGCCAGCAGCTTGGCGAGCGGGGGGACCACCTACAATGAGCAGTTCTTC
CASSLASGGTTYNEQFF
>TRBV2|TRBJ2-7|TRBD1|NA
TGTGCCGGAAAGAGGACAGGGTGGGCCTACGAGCAGTACTTC
CAGKRTGWAYEQYF
>TRBV6-5|TRBJ2-2|TRBD1|NA
TGTGCCAGCAGGGACAGGACCGGCAGTACCGGGGAGCTGTTTTTT
CASRDRTGSTGELFF
>TRBV11-3|TRBJ2-3|NA|NA
TGTGCCAGCAAGAAGGGCACAGATACGCAGTATTTT
CASKKGTDTQYF
>TRBV14|TRBJ1-3|NA|NA
TGTGCCAGCAGCCAAGACGGGGGAATACGCTCTGGAAACACCATATATTTT
CASSQDGGIRSGNTIYF
>TRBV11-2|TRBJ1-1|NA|NA
TGTGCCAGCAGCCCTACAACCTACACTGAAGCTTTCTTT
CASSPTTYTEAFF
>TRBV15|TRBJ2-5|NA|NA
TGTGCCACCAGCAGTAAGGCACAGCTACCGGGAGAGACCCAGTACTTC
CATSSKAQLPGETQYF
>TRBV10-2|TRBJ1-5|NA|NA
TGCGCCAGCAGTGAGGAGTTCAATCAGCCCCAGCATTTT
CASSEEFNQPQHF
>TRBV10-3|TRBJ1-1|NA|NA
TGTGCCATCAGTGAGAGCCCAGACAGGGAAGCTTTCTTT
CAISESPDREAFF
>TRBV28|TRBJ1-4|TRBD1|NA
TGTGCCAGTAGGGACAGACAAAAACTGTTTTTT
CASRDRQKLFF